These 32 T cell receptor beta chains share one sample of origin, sequenced in a study of blood T cells in healthy people across ages. A second PCR, run for roughly 7 to 11 cycles, used a sample-barcoded 5' primer plus a J-beta primer mix. TCRdb re-analysed the 5' RACE reads in MiXCR, keeping a single row per CDR3 protein. The table has approximately 1,000,000 distinct CDR3 sequences, under 55% seen once. Sequences were obtained from blood. Source of these receptors: a woman in her sixties in good health.

The V and J genes are TRBV5-1 and TRBJ1-1; a weak D match, TRBD1 (5 bases). V lost 4 bases, J lost 0 bases, and 16 bases lay in between. Germline V gene lookup returns CDR1 SGHRS and CDR2 YFSETQ. This CDR3 comprises 16 residues. The CDR3 nucleotides are TGCGCCAGCAGCCCGCGTAGGGGATCTTTGAACACTGAAGCTTTCTTT. This encodes CASSPRRGSLNTEAFF.

Regarding this clonotype: One base away lies a much larger clone, so this may be a sequencing read error. The V gene is TRBV11-2, the J gene TRBJ2-1, with 7 bases matching TRBD1. This CDR3 contains 15 residues. The V segment lost 0 bases and the J segment 5 bases; nucleotides outside the gene matches: 4. Per the germline V gene, CDR1 is SGHAT and CDR2 is FQNNGV. Here the CDR3 reads CASSLDRGCNNEQFF. The DNA for the CDR3 is TGTGCCAGCAGCTTAGACAGGGGGTGCAACAATGAGCAGTTCTTC. The full variable domain, in which reference TRBV11-2 and TRBJ2-1 provide the parts outside the CDR3, is EAGVAQSPRYKIIEKRQSVAFWCNPISGHATLYWYQQILGQGPKLLIQFQNNGVVDDSQLPKDRFSAERLKGVDSTLKIQPAKLEDSAVYLCASSLDRGCNNEQFFGPGTRLTVL.

The V call is TRBV6-1, the J call TRBJ2-1; D could derive from TRBD1 or TRBD2 (6 bases each). This CDR3 comprises 17 residues. Trimming pared 6 bases from V and 6 bases from J, leaving 24 bases between. Germline values: CDR1 MNHNS, CDR2 SASEGT. CDR3 in DNA: TGTGCCAGCAGCCCGGGTGGGACTCAGGGGTTCGGCAATGAGCAGTTCTTC. Amino acid sequence: CASSPGGTQGFGNEQFF.

The CDR3 DNA reads TGTGCCAGCGGGGAGATGGCGCGCTACGAGCAGTACTTC. The encoded protein is CASGEMARYEQYF. The V and J genes are TRBV2 and TRBJ2-7, with D perhaps matching TRBD2 (5 bases). With 8 bases removed from V and 3 bases from J, the gap between germline ends came to 14 bases. The CDR3 consists of 13 residues. Germline V gives CDR1 SNHLY, CDR2 FYNNEI.

This clonotype was seen repeatedly, ten times or more. The V call is TRBV4-1, the J call TRBJ2-5; 7 positions match TRBD2. V dropped 4 bases and J dropped 5; count of bases not matched to a gene: 10. The CDR3 runs 15 residues. Germline values: CDR1 MGHRA, CDR2 YSYEKL. As DNA, the CDR3 is TGCGCCAGCAGCCCCGCGGGAGACCCCCGTGAGACCCAGTACTTC. Its protein is CASSPAGDPRETQYF.

This clonotype came up a few times. The V gene is TRBV27, the J gene TRBJ2-7, with TRBD2 matching over 7 bases. In germline, CDR1 is MNHEY, CDR2 SMNVEV (reference sequence). The CDR3 contains 15 residues. With 7 bases clipped from V and 6 bases from J, the junction kept 15 bases outside the gene matches. The CDR3 spells CASNPQPGTTREQYF. The CDR3 region has the DNA TGTGCCAGCAACCCCCAGCCCGGGACTACCCGCGAGCAGTACTTC.

This clonotype was seen more than once but under ten times. This chain links TRBV7-9 with TRBJ2-7, with D possibly TRBD2 on 6 matching bases. This CDR3 has 14 residues. V shed 5 bases and J shed 6 bases, with 17 bases lying between them. Germline CDR1 is SEHNR and CDR2 is FQNEAQ (reference sequence). This CDR3 is CASSLGSIGGEQYF. DNA of the CDR3: TGTGCCAGCAGCCTAGGGTCCATCGGGGGCGAGCAGTACTTC.

Only a few counts were recorded for this clonotype. The CDR3 DNA reads TGTGCCAGCAGCCCCGCGGGGGCTTATACGCAGTATTTT. Amino acid sequence: CASSPAGAYTQYF. The rearrangement links TRBV6-1 to TRBJ2-3; D possibly corresponds to TRBD2 (7 bases). This CDR3 has 13 amino acids. Germline CDR1 MNHNS, CDR2 SASEGT. V lost 6 bases and J 7 bases, leaving 14 bases between the germline ends.

The V call is TRBV6-6, the J call TRBJ1-1; weak D call: TRBD1 (5 bases). CDR1 is MNHNY, CDR2 SVGAGI, per germline (reference sequence). Trimming cost V 5 bases and J 7 bases, with 20 bases left between them. The CDR3 runs 15 residues. The CDR3 nucleotides are TGTGCCAGCAGTGACACCTGGGCTGAAAGGGGTGAAGCTTTCTTT. Amino acids: CASSDTWAERGEAFF.

CDR3 bases: TGTGCCACCAGCACACAGGTGCAAGCTAGGCTCGAGCAGTACTTC. It specifies CATSTQVQARLEQYF. The V and J genes are TRBV15 and TRBJ2-7; D may be TRBD1 (5 bases). V gave up 4 bases and J gave up 6 bases, with 19 bases separating them. CDR3 length: 15 residues. Germline V lookup: CDR1 LNHNV, CDR2 YYDKDF (reference sequence).

For this clonotype: Germline and junction disagree at one end, which may indicate a read error. The V and J genes are TRBV9 and TRBJ2-7, with 7 bases that match TRBD2. Germline CDR1 SGDLS, CDR2 YYNGEE. This CDR3 comprises 14 residues. The CDR3 nucleotides read TGTGCCGGCAGCCCAGCGGGGTTCTCCTACGAGCAGTACTTC. Its translation: CAGSPAGFSYEQYF.

The rearrangement uses TRBV6-4 and TRBJ2-2; D ambiguous. Germline V lookup: CDR1 MRHNA, CDR2 SNTAGT. This CDR3 is 15 amino acids long. V was cut by 4 bases and J by 0 bases, with 9 bases left in between. The CDR3 reads CASSAEGANTGELFF. The CDR3 DNA reads as TGTGCCAGCAGTGCGGAAGGAGCGAACACCGGGGAGCTGTTTTTT.

The chain uses TRBV7-8 and TRBJ2-7; TRBD1 might be the D (5 bases). The V gene's germline CDR1 is SGHVS and CDR2 FQNEAQ. This CDR3 region has 15 residues. The ends were cut back, 5 bases at V and 1 base at J, with 15 bases in the middle. CDR3 sequence reads: CASSPNPRQSYEQYF. CDR3 nucleotides: TGTGCCAGCAGCCCCAACCCTAGACAGTCCTACGAGCAGTACTTC.

This clonotype turned up a few times. The CDR3 coding sequence is TGTGCCAGCAGCTTGACTAGCGGACCCTCCTACGAGCAGTACTTC. It encodes CASSLTSGPSYEQYF. The V and J genes are TRBV7-2 and TRBJ2-7; 9 nucleotides match TRBD2. The CDR3 consists of 15 residues. J gave up 0 bases and V 3 bases, and 3 bases lay outside the gene matches. The germline gives CDR1 SGHTA, CDR2 FQGNSA.

This clonotype was recorded a few times. The J gene is TRBJ2-5, the V gene TRBV21-1; TRBD2 is the table's D call and was not checked against the DNA. TRBV21-1 is an annotated pseudogene. The CDR3 is 15 amino acids. CDR3 coding DNA: TGTGCCAGCAGCAAAGCGCGGGTAGCGGGGAGGGAGCAGTACTTC. Its translation is CASSKARVAGREQYF.

This chain connects TRBV6-6 to TRBJ2-1, with D possibly being TRBD2 (5 bases). Per the germline V gene, CDR1 is MNHNY and CDR2 is SVGAGI (reference sequence). This CDR3 spans 13 amino acids. Trimming cost V 7 bases and J 2 bases, with 9 bases left between them. The CDR3, as DNA: TGTGCCAGCACCAAGGGAGCCTACAATGAGCAGTTCTTC. Encoded protein: CASTKGAYNEQFF.

The chain combines TRBV10-3 with TRBJ2-3, with 9 bases that match TRBD2. Germline trimming cut 10 bases from V and 5 bases from J; bases unmatched to any gene: 13. The CDR3 has 15 amino acids. The germline V gene encodes CDR1 ENHRY and CDR2 SYGVKD. In DNA form, the CDR3 reads TGTGCCACGTCCGGGCGGGAGGGAGCTGGAGATACGCAGTATTTT. Translated, it gives CATSGREGAGDTQYF.

The V gene is TRBV27, the J gene TRBJ2-2; 10 nucleotides agree with TRBD2. J was trimmed by 9 bases and V by 6 bases; bases with no gene match: 7. Germline V CDR1 and CDR2: MNHEY, SMNVEV (reference sequence). CDR3 length equals 14 residues. The CDR3 coding sequence is TGTGCCAGCAGCTTTAGCGGGAGGTCTAGGGAGCTGTTTTTT. It codes for CASSFSGRSRELFF.

The genes are TRBV9 and TRBJ2-1; 8 bases align to TRBD2. Trimming removed 0 bases from V and 5 bases from J; junction bases left unmatched: 10. The CDR3 is 17 residues long. Per germline, CDR1 SGDLS and CDR2 YYNGEE. The CDR3 sequence: CASSVGGFAGGHNEQFF. CDR3 bases: TGTGCCAGCAGCGTAGGCGGATTTGCGGGAGGCCACAATGAGCAGTTCTTC.

The chain joins TRBV5-6 to TRBJ2-7, with D possibly being TRBD2 (7 bases). Germline loops: CDR1 SGHDT, CDR2 YYEEEE. This CDR3 has 15 residues. V was trimmed by 4 bases and J by 3 bases, leaving 17 bases between them. The CDR3, as DNA: TGTGCCAGCAGCCTTGGGGGCGGGAGTGACTACGAGCAGTACTTC. Its translation is CASSLGGGSDYEQYF.

This clonotype was detected only once. V is TRBV7-9 and J is TRBJ2-3, with TRBD2 matching over 13 bases. Germline trimming cut 5 bases from V and 5 bases from J; bases unmatched to any gene: 13. Germline V gene lookup returns CDR1 SEHNR and CDR2 FQNEAQ (reference sequence). The CDR3 contains 18 residues. This CDR3 is CASSTGTSGTLIGDTQYF. DNA of the CDR3: TGTGCCAGCAGCACCGGGACTAGCGGGACCCTTATCGGAGATACGCAGTATTTT.

About this clonotype: Possible read error: a much larger clone is one base away. It is unclear where the CDR3 begins or ends on the DNA, so no DNA is shown, and the CDR3 is as TCRdb lists it. This rearrangement joins TRBV12-3 or TRBV12-4 to TRBJ2-7; the table calls TRBD1, which could not be checked here. The CDR3 spans 14 residues, counting both ends. The CDR3 sequence: CASILGGRIYEQYF.

This clonotype was detected only a few times. This chain joins TRBV29-1 and TRBJ2-1; 7 bases are shared with TRBD2. V shed 7 bases, J shed 1 base, and the junction held 7 bases outside the gene matches. Per the germline V gene, CDR1 is SQVTM and CDR2 is ANQGSEA. The CDR3 totals 14 residues. In nucleotides, the CDR3 is TGCAGCGGCCTGGGGGGGATTTCCTACAATGAGCAGTTCTTC. This encodes CSGLGGISYNEQFF.

The J gene is TRBJ1-1, the V gene TRBV4-2; possible D gene TRBD1, 6 bases. CDR1 LGHNA and CDR2 YNFKEQ come from the germline V gene. Trimming stripped 4 bases from V and 4 bases from J, with 19 bases between. The CDR3 is 16 residues long. The CDR3 reads CASSRLTGSGRTEAFF. CDR3 DNA sequence: TGTGCCAGCAGCCGCCTAACAGGGTCGGGGCGCACTGAAGCTTTCTTT.

This clonotype was observed a few times. This chain links TRBV20-1 with TRBJ2-1, with 10 bases identical to TRBD2. The V gene end was trimmed by 2 bases and the J gene end by 8 bases; junction bases not matched to a gene: 6. CDR3 length: 14 amino acids. Germline loops: CDR1 DFQATT, CDR2 SNEGSKA (reference sequence). CDR3 in DNA: TGCAGTGCTAGACAAGCGGGAGGGCCCTATGAGCAGTTCTTC. Translation: CSARQAGGPYEQFF.

In this sample, this clonotype turned up a few times. V and J are TRBV20-1 and TRBJ2-7; D may be TRBD1 (7 bases). Germline V lookup: CDR1 DFQATT, CDR2 SNEGSKA (reference sequence). This CDR3 has 14 residues. V was cut by 6 bases and J by 6 bases, with 21 bases left in between. The CDR3 region has the DNA TGCAGTGCACCCACCAGTGCAGGGGGGACCGAGCAGTACTTC. It specifies CSAPTSAGGTEQYF.

The chain uses TRBV27 and TRBJ2-2, with D perhaps TRBD2 (5 bases). Per germline, CDR1 MNHEY and CDR2 SMNVEV (reference sequence). The germline V and J ends were trimmed by 2 bases and 6 bases, with 19 bases remaining between them. CDR3 size: 17 residues. In DNA form, the CDR3 reads TGTGCCAGCAGTTTAAGGAATCTCGTCAGTAGCGCCGGGGAGCTGTTTTTT. Protein product: CASSLRNLVSSAGELFF.

The chain uses TRBV20-1 and TRBJ2-4; 8 bases match TRBD2. The end of the DNA is better explained by TRBJ2-7, so the J call may be wrong. The CDR3 has 14 amino acids. The germline V gene encodes CDR1 DFQATT and CDR2 SNEGSKA (reference sequence). The chain's CDR3 is CSARKLAATYEQYF. The CDR3 bases are TGCAGTGCTAGAAAACTAGCGGCAACCTACGAGCAGTACTTC.

This chain joins TRBV20-1 and TRBJ1-2, with unresolved D. The CDR3 is 12 residues long. V was cut by 4 bases and J by 6 bases, with 12 bases left in between. Per germline, CDR1 DFQATT and CDR2 SNEGSKA (reference sequence). The CDR3 DNA reads as TGCAGTGCTAAGTTTTCGGTCGATGGCTACACCTTC. It codes for CSAKFSVDGYTF.

The gene calls are TRBV20-1 and TRBJ2-5; no firm D call. V shed 6 bases and J shed 1 base, with 12 bases lying between them. The CDR3 contains 13 residues. Germline V lookup: CDR1 DFQATT, CDR2 SNEGSKA (reference sequence). The CDR3 coding sequence is TGCAGTGCGGATGGACCGAGCCAAGAGACCCAGTACTTC. Its protein is CSADGPSQETQYF.

In nucleotides, the CDR3 is TGTGCCAGCAGCCGTCCGACAGGGTTTTCAAGTGAGCAGTACTTC. This translates into CASSRPTGFSSEQYF. The chain uses TRBV7-9 and TRBJ2-4, with 7 bases that match TRBD1. With V trimmed by 5 bases and J by 13 bases, 17 bases remained unmatched. The CDR3 consists of 15 residues. Per the germline V gene, CDR1 is SEHNR and CDR2 is FQNEAQ (reference sequence).

This clonotype was detected only a few times. V is TRBV12-3 or TRBV12-4 and J is TRBJ2-1; 8 bases fit TRBD1. This CDR3 has 16 amino acids. Trimming took 1 base from V and 5 from J; bases not matched to a gene: 7. CDR3 sequence (DNA): TGTGCCAGCAGTTTAGTCCACGGGACAGGTGACAATGAGCAGTTCTTC. Translating gives CASSLVHGTGDNEQFF.